The 15 T cell receptor beta chains listed next were all sequenced from one sample in a study of blood T cells in healthy people across ages. For the second PCR, which ran for about 7 to 11 cycles, a sample-barcoded 5' primer and a J-beta primer mix were used. A single record per CDR3 protein comes from TCRdb applying MiXCR to the 5' RACE reads. The sample carries about 1.8 million distinct CDR3 sequences, roughly 49% recorded once. Source material: blood. These receptors originate from a middle-aged woman in good health.

The V gene is TRBV7-2, the J gene TRBJ2-7, with D uncertain. Trimming pared 1 base from V and 7 bases from J, leaving 14 bases between. The CDR3 sequence is 14 residues long. Germline-derived CDR1 and CDR2 are SGHTA and FQGNSA. CDR3 sequence: CASSLDVGVGEQYF. CDR3 DNA: TGTGCCAGCAGCTTAGATGTCGGTGTGGGGGAGCAGTACTTC.

Only one count was recorded for this clonotype. This chain uses TRBV27 with TRBJ1-2, with D tentatively TRBD1 (6 bases). The germline V gene has CDR1 MNHEY and CDR2 SMNVEV (reference sequence). Trimming took off 4 bases at V and 4 bases at J, with 13 bases between the two ends. The CDR3 sequence is 14 residues long. This CDR3 is CASSWGAGFYGYTF. CDR3 DNA: TGTGCCAGCAGTTGGGGGGCGGGGTTCTATGGCTACACCTTC.

The chain links TRBV6-1 to TRBJ2-7, with a tentative D call TRBD1 (5 bases). V lost 0 bases and J lost 4, with 10 bases in between. Per the germline V gene, CDR1 is MNHNS and CDR2 is SASEGT. The CDR3 length is 14 residues. The CDR3 DNA is TGTGCCAGCAGTGAAGCAACAGGTCTATACGAGCAGTACTTC. This codes for CASSEATGLYEQYF.

This clonotype was observed a few times. This chain connects TRBV18 to TRBJ1-2; no reliable D call. The V gene's germline CDR1 is KGHSH and CDR2 LQKENI. This CDR3 is 16 amino acids long. The ends were cut back, 0 bases at V and 1 base at J, with 12 bases in the middle. CDR3: CASSPPIGENNYGYTF. The CDR3 DNA follows: TGTGCCAGCTCACCACCGATTGGGGAGAATAACTATGGCTACACCTTC.

The genes are TRBV10-3 and TRBJ2-7; TRBD2 matches 10 bases. Losses at the gene ends were 2 bases for V and 0 bases for J; bases not matched to a gene: 10. From germline, CDR1 is ENHRY and CDR2 SYGVKD. The CDR3 runs 18 residues. CDR3 in DNA: TGTGCCATCAGTGAGAAGAGGACTAGCGGTTGGGGCTCCTACGAGCAGTACTTC. Its protein is CAISEKRTSGWGSYEQYF.

This clonotype has more than one count but fewer than ten. The rearrangement uses TRBV7-9 and TRBJ1-2; D not resolved. The V gene lost 1 base and the J gene lost 9 bases, with 6 bases spanning the gap. The germline gives CDR1 SEHNR, CDR2 FQNEAQ (reference sequence). The CDR3 covers 11 residues. Here the CDR3 reads CASSLVDRYTF. The DNA for the CDR3 is TGTGCCAGCAGCTTAGTTGACCGCTACACCTTC.

This clonotype has just a few counts. This sequence joins TRBV20-1 and TRBJ1-6; TRBD1 matches at 8 bases. V lost 6 bases to trimming and J lost 2 bases; unmatched junction nucleotides: 3. Germline V gene sequence: CDR1 DFQATT, CDR2 SNEGSKA (reference sequence). There are 14 residues in the CDR3. The chain's CDR3 is CSAQTGAYNSPLHF. The CDR3 DNA reads TGCAGTGCCCAGACAGGGGCCTATAATTCACCCCTCCACTTT.

This clonotype came up once. This rearrangement joins TRBV11-1 to TRBJ1-5; no clear D gene. Trimming cost V 5 bases and J 0 bases, with 11 bases left between them. The CDR3 has 15 amino acids. Germline loops: CDR1 SGHAT, CDR2 FQDESV (reference sequence). The CDR3 DNA reads as TGTGCCAGCAGCCGAGACCCAAATAGCAATCAGCCCCAGCATTTT. Residues: CASSRDPNSNQPQHF.

The chain employs TRBV7-2 and TRBJ1-6, with 8 bases lining up with TRBD1. Germline V CDR1 and CDR2: SGHTA, FQGNSA. J gave up 5 bases and V 5 bases, and 2 bases lay outside the gene matches. The CDR3 covers 14 residues. CDR3 DNA: TGTGCCAGCAGCCAGGGGGCGGATAATTCACCCCTCCACTTT. This gives the protein CASSQGADNSPLHF.

This chain connects TRBV14 to TRBJ2-5, with 7 nucleotides matching TRBD2. The germline V gene encodes CDR1 SGHDN and CDR2 FVKESK. This CDR3 region has 17 residues. V gave up 0 bases and J gave up 5 bases; unmatched junction bases: 12. The CDR3 region is CASSQEYQGGEVETQYF. The DNA for the CDR3 is TGTGCCAGCAGCCAAGAATACCAGGGAGGGGAGGTCGAGACCCAGTACTTC.

The sample holds a few counts of this clonotype. The V and J genes are TRBV6-5 and TRBJ2-4; TRBD1 might be the D (5 bases). Trimming took 0 bases from V and 6 from J, leaving 9 bases between them. Germline-derived CDR1 and CDR2 are MNHEY and SVGAGI. This CDR3 spans 14 amino acids. In DNA, the CDR3 is TGTGCCAGCAGTTACTCGTTTCAGGGAAACATTCAGTACTTC. Its translation is CASSYSFQGNIQYF.

The chain links TRBV5-1 to TRBJ2-3; a possible D gene is TRBD2 (7 bases). V lost 4 bases, J lost 2 bases, and 17 bases lay in between. From germline, CDR1 is SGHRS and CDR2 YFSETQ. The CDR3 contains 16 residues. The CDR3 region is CASSNRGASLTDTQYF. The CDR3 DNA reads TGCGCCAGCAGCAACCGGGGGGCCTCTCTCACAGATACGCAGTATTTT.

This rearrangement joins TRBV12-3 or TRBV12-4 to TRBJ2-3, with 7 bases matching TRBD2. J was trimmed by 2 bases and V by 6 bases; bases with no gene match: 11. There are 16 residues in the CDR3. The CDR3 reads CASSFGLGGTTDTQYF. DNA for the CDR3: TGTGCCAGCAGCTTCGGACTAGGAGGGACCACAGATACGCAGTATTTT.

The table lists this clonotype with a few counts. The genes are TRBV20-1 and TRBJ1-2, with D maybe TRBD1 (6 bases). There are 16 residues in the CDR3. Between the trimmed V and J ends, which lost 6 bases and 5 bases, there was a span of 25 bases. Germline V gives CDR1 DFQATT, CDR2 SNEGSKA (reference sequence). The CDR3 sequence: CSAQGQAHEMHYGYTF. CDR3 nucleotides: TGCAGTGCGCAGGGGCAGGCTCATGAAATGCATTATGGCTACACCTTC.

V and J are TRBV7-2 and TRBJ2-7; 8 nucleotides align to TRBD2. The end of the DNA aligns better with TRBJ2-5, so the J call may be wrong. The CDR3 runs to 16 residues. The V gene's germline CDR1 is SGHTA and CDR2 FQGNSA. The chain's CDR3 is CASSFSPRGGVKTQYF. CDR3 in DNA: TGTGCCAGCAGCTTCTCCCCTCGGGGGGGTGTAAAGACCCAGTACTTC.